The clone carrying this T cell receptor beta chain has just a few counts. Antigen unknown. This sample was included in a study of post-analysis software for immune sequencing data. Study-wide context: Included among the disease courses, which were recorded for the cohort, were relapsing-remitting, secondary progressive and progressive-relapsing multiple sclerosis. Study observations and caveats: Relative to controls, patients had about 5 TRBV segments at higher frequency, with TRBV5-6, TRBV5-1 and TRBV20-1 among these. Samples from one preparation batch, clustered by F measure, grouped strongly together.

TCR beta libraries were prepared from cDNA with unique molecular identifiers. Once roughly 0.85 to 11 million T cells were used, hundreds of thousands of cDNA molecules resulted. TCRdb reanalysed the PCR reads using MiXCR and keeps one entry per CDR3 protein. Found here are roughly 870,000 distinct CDR3 sequences, under 70% of them singletons; the top ten hold roughly 4.4%. Between the trimmed V and J ends, which lost 6 bases and 3 bases, there was a span of 21 bases. CDR3 length equals 15 residues. CDR1 DFQATT and CDR2 SNEGSKA come from the germline V gene (reference sequence). The sequencing sample was made of blood. The TCR comes from a girl aged 5 to 17 with multiple sclerosis. This chain joins TRBV20-1 and TRBJ2-7; D perhaps matches TRBD1 (6 bases). CDR3 nucleotides: TGCAGTGCAGACCGAAGAAGGGGGAGAAGCTACGAGCAGTACTTC. Its translation: CSADRRRGRSYEQYF.